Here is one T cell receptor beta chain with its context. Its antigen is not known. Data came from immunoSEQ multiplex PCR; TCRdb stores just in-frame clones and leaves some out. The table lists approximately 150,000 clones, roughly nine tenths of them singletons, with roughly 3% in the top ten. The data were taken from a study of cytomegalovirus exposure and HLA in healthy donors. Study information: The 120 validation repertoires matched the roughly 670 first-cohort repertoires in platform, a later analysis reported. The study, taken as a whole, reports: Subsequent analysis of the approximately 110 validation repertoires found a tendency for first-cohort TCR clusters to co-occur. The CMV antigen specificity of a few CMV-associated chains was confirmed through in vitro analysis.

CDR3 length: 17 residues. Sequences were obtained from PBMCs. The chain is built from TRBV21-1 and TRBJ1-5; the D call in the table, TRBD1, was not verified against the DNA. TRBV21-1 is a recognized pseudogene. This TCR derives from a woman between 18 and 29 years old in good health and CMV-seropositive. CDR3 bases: TGTGCCAGCAGCACCTCAAACAGGGCGTCGGGCAATCAGCCCCAGCATTTT. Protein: CASSTSNRASGNQPQHF.